This T cell receptor beta chain originates from a study of response to subunit inactivated influenza vaccine. The CDR3 is made up of 15 amino acids. The germline gives CDR1 SGHRS, CDR2 YFSETQ. Trimming stripped 0 bases from V and 3 bases from J, with 10 bases between. TCRdb passed the RT-PCR reads through MiXCR, listing each CDR3 protein once. The repertoire holds about 540,000 distinct CDR3 sequences, with roughly a quarter as singletons. The sample also formed part of further work on T cells expressing NK-cell markers. That investigation notes: What made the TCR beta cDNA was 5'RACE template switching with UMIs. Underlying the TCR beta repertoires were sorted CD3+CD56+NKG2C+, CD3+CD56+NKG2C- and CD3+CD56-NKG2C+ T cells. These same clonotypes (in four donors) also led the CD3+CD56-NKG2C+ fraction.

The sample in question was CD4+ T cells sorted from PBMCs, obtained 11 to 12 days after vaccination. This clonotype was sampled from a man over 45 who received an inactivated influenza vaccine. The rearrangement links TRBV5-1 to TRBJ1-3; the D is unclear. CDR3 sequence (DNA): TGCGCCAGCAGCTTGGCCTTGGGGTTTGGAAACACCATATATTTT. Its protein is CASSLALGFGNTIYF.